This T cell receptor beta chain was sequenced in a study of shared clonotypes between healthy human individuals. Every subset had its genomic DNA shared out evenly among several immunoSEQ plates. The repertoire was sequenced with immunoSEQ multiplex PCR; TCRdb's copy has only in-frame clones and lacks some. The sample has approximately 2.4 million clones, about 94% seen once; the top ten hold less than 0.15%. Findings of the study overall: A handful of donors held approximately 4.6% of naive CD4 clonotypes in common. Represented genetic and exposure-history diversity was restricted by having few donors.

The CDR3 has 14 residues. Trimming removed 5 bases from V and 3 bases from J, with 13 bases in between. Germline loops: CDR1 SGHTA, CDR2 FQGTGA. There are many counts of this clone. Its antigen is unidentified. The J gene is TRBJ2-5, the V gene TRBV7-3; D uncertain. Specimen: naive CD4+ T cells sorted from blood. The subset was: CD45RA+ positively selected. The source of this sequence is a man between 18 and 35 years old in good health. The CDR3 DNA reads TGTGCCAGCAGCCACTGGCCTGAAGAAGAGACCCAGTACTTC. It codes for CASSHWPEEETQYF.